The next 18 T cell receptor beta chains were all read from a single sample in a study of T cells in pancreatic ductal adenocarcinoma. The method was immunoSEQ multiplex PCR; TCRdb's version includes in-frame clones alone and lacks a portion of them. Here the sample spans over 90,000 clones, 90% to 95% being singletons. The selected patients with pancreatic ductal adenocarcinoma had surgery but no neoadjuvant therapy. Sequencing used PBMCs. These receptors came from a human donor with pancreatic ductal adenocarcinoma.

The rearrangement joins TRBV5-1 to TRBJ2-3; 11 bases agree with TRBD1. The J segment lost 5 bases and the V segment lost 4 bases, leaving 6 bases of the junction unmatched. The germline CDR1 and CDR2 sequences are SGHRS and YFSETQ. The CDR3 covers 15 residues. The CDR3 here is CASSPGQGAIDTQYF. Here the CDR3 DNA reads TGCGCCAGCAGCCCTGGACAGGGGGCAATAGATACGCAGTATTTT. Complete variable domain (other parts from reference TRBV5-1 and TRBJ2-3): KAGVTQTPRYLIKTRGQQVTLSCSPISGHRSVSWYQQTPGQGLQFLFEYFSETQRNKGNFPGRFSGRQFSNSRSEMNVSTLELGDSALYLCASSPGQGAIDTQYFGPGTRLTVL.

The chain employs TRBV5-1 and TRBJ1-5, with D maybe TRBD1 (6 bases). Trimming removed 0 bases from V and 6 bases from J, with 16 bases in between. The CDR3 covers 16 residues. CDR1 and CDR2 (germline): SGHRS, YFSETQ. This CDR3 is CASSLAPGASGQPQHF. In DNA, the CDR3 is TGCGCCAGCAGCTTGGCCCCAGGGGCTTCTGGTCAGCCCCAGCATTTT. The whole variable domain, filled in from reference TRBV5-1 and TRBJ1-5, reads KAGVTQTPRYLIKTRGQQVTLSCSPISGHRSVSWYQQTPGQGLQFLFEYFSETQRNKGNFPGRFSGRQFSNSRSEMNVSTLELGDSALYLCASSLAPGASGQPQHFGDGTRLSIL.

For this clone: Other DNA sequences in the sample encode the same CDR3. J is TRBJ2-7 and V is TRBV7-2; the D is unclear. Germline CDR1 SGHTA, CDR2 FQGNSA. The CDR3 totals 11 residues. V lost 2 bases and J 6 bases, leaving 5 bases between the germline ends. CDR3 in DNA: TGTGCCAGCAGCTTACTCTCCGAGCAGTACTTC. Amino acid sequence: CASSLLSEQYF.

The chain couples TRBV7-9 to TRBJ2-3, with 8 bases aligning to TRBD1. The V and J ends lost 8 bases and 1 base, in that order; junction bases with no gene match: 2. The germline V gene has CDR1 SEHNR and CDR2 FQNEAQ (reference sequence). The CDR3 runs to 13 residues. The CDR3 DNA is TGTGCCAGCCAGGGGGCCGGCACAGATACGCAGTATTTT. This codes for CASQGAGTDTQYF.

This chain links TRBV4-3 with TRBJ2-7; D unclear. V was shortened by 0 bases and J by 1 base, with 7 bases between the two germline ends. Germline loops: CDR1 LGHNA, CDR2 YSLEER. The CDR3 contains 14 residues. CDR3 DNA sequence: TGCGCCAGCAGCCAAGAAGTAGTTTCCTACGAGCAGTACTTC. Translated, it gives CASSQEVVSYEQYF.

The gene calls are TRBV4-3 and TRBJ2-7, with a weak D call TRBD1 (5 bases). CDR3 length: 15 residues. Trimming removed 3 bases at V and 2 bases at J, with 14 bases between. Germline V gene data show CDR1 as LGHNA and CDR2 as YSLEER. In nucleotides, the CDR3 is TGCGCCAGCAGCCAGGGGAACAGGCTAACCTACGAGCAGTACTTC. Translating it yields CASSQGNRLTYEQYF.

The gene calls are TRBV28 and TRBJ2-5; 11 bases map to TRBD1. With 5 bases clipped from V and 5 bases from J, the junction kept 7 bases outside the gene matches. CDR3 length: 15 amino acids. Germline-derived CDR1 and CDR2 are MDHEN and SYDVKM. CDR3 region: CASSPRTGGAETQYF. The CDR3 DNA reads TGTGCCAGCAGTCCGAGGACAGGGGGCGCGGAGACCCAGTACTTC. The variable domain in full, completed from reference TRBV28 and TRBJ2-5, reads DVKVTQSSRYLVKRTGEKVFLECVQDMDHENMFWYRQDPGLGLRLIYFSYDVKMKEKGDIPEGYSVSREKKERFSLILESASTNQTSMYLCASSPRTGGAETQYFGPGTRLLVL.

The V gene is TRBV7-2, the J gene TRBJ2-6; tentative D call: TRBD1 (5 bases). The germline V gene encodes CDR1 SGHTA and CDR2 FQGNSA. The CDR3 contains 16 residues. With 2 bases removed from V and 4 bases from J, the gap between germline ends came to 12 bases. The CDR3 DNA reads TGTGCCAGCAGCTTAACTCCAGGGAAAGGGGCCAACGTCCTGACTTTC. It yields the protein CASSLTPGKGANVLTF. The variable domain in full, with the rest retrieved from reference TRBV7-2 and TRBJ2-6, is GAGVSQSPSNKVTEKGKDVELRCDPISGHTALYWYRQSLGQGLEFLIYFQGNSAPDKSGLPSDRFSAERTGGSVSTLTIQRTQQEDSAVYLCASSLTPGKGANVLTFGAGSRLTVL.

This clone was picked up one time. DNA for the CDR3: TGTGCCAGCAGTCCATCGTCAAGAGGGACCCAGTACTTC. It is translated as CASSPSSRGTQYF. The chain employs TRBV2 and TRBJ2-5; unclear D gene. The germline V and J ends were trimmed by 5 bases and 7 bases, with 14 bases remaining between them. This CDR3 contains 13 residues. Germline CDR1 is SNHLY and CDR2 is FYNNEI.

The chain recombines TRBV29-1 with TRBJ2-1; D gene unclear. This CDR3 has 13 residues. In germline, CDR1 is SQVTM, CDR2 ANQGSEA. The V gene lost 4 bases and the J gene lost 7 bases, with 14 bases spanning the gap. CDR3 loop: CSVAAGWVNEQFF. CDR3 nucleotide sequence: TGCAGCGTTGCCGCAGGCTGGGTTAATGAGCAGTTCTTC.

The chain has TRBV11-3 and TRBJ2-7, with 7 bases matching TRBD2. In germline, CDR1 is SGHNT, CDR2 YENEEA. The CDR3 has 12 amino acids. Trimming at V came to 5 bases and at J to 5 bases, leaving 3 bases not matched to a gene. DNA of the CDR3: TGTGCCAGCAGCCCCCGGGAGGACGAGCAGTACTTC. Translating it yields CASSPREDEQYF.

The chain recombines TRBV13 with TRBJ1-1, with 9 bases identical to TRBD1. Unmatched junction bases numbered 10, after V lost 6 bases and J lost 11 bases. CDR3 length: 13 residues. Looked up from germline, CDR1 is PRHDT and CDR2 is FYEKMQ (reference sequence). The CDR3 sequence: CASSHNRGLPAFF. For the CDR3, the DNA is TGTGCCAGCAGTCATAACAGGGGGCTCCCGGCTTTCTTT.

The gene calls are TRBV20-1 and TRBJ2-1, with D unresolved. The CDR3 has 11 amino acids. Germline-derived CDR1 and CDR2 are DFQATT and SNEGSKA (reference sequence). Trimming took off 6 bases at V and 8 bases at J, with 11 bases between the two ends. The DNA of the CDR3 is TGCAGTGCCCCTAGGTGGTATGAGCAGTTCTTC. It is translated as CSAPRWYEQFF.

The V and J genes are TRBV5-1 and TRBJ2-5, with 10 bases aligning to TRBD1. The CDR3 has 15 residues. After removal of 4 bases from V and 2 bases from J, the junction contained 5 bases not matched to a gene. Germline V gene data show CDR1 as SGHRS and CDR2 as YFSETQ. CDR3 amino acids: CASSPDRGGQETQYF. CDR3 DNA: TGCGCCAGCAGCCCGGACAGGGGGGGGCAAGAGACCCAGTACTTC.

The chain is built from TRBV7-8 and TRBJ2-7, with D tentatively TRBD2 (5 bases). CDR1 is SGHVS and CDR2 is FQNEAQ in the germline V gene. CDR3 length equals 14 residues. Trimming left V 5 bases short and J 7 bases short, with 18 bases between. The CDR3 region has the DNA TGTGCCAGCAGCCCCTCGAGGGCTACCTGGGAGCAGTACTTC. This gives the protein CASSPSRATWEQYF.

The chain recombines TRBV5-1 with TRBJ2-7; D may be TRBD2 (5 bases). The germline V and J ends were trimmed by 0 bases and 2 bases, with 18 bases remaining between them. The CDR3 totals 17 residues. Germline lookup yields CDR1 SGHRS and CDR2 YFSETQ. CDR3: CASSLGASWELAYEQYF. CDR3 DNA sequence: TGCGCCAGCAGCTTGGGAGCATCCTGGGAGTTGGCCTACGAGCAGTACTTC. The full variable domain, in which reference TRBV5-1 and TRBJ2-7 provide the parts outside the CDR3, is KAGVTQTPRYLIKTRGQQVTLSCSPISGHRSVSWYQQTPGQGLQFLFEYFSETQRNKGNFPGRFSGRQFSNSRSEMNVSTLELGDSALYLCASSLGASWELAYEQYFGPGTRLTVT.

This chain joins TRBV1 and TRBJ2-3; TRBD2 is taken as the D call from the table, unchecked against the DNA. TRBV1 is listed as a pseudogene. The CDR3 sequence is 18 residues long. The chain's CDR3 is CTSSPRRYSGRVTDTQYF. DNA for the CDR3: TGCACCAGCAGCCCGAGAAGATATAGCGGGAGGGTCACGGATACGCAGTATTTT.

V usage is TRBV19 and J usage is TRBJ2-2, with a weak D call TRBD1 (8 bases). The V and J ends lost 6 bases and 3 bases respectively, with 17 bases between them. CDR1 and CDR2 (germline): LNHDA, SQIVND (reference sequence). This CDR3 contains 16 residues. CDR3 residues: CASRNTGGGDTGELFF. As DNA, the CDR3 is TGTGCCAGTAGAAATACAGGGGGGGGAGACACCGGGGAGCTGTTTTTT.